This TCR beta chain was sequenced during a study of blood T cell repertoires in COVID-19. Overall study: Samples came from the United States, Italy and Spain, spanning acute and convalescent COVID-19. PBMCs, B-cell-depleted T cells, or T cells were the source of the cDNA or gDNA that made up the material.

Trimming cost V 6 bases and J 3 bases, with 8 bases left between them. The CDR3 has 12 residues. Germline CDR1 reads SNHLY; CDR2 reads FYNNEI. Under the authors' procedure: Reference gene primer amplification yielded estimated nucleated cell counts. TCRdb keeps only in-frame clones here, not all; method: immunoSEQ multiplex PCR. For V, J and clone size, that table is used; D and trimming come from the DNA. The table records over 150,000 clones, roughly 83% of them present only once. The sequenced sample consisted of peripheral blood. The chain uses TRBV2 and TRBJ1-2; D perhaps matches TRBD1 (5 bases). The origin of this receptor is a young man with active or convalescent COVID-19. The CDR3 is CASRRGDYGYTF. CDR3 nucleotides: TGTGCCAGCAGGCGGGGGGACTATGGCTACACCTTC.